One and the same sample provided the 28 T cell receptor beta chains below, sequenced in a study of T cell clonality in common variable immunodeficiency. TCRdb keeps only in-frame clones here, not all; method: immunoSEQ multiplex PCR. The sample lists about 66,000 clones, none appearing once, the ten largest making up 1.5% to 2%. Input material: peripheral blood mononuclear cells. These receptors were taken from a person aged 18 to 70 in good health.

In its sample, this clone was seen many times. The sequenced fragment ends 3 residues before the CDR3 boundary, so the rest is inferred from the germline J gene. The J gene is TRBJ2-3, the V gene TRBV20-1; 8 bases are shared with TRBD1. Germline loops: CDR1 DFQATT, CDR2 SNEGSKA (reference sequence). The CDR3 spans 16 residues. The V and J ends lost 4 bases and 0 bases, in that order; junction bases with no gene match: 9. Partial CDR3 DNA: TGCAGTGCTACCGACGTGGACAGGGAAAGCACAGATACG. As protein: CSATDVDRESTDT. Given in full, the CDR3 is CSATDVDRESTDTQYF.

Ten or more counts support this clone. From the germline J gene comes the end of the CDR3, since the read stops 3 residues before it. This chain joins TRBV30 and TRBJ2-7, with D unclear. V lost 5 bases, J lost 5 bases, and 13 bases lay in between. Germline loops: CDR1 GTSNPN, CDR2 SVGIG (reference sequence). CDR3 size: 12 residues. CDR3 sequence reads: CAWSPEPHEQYF. The part of the CDR3 DNA that was read is TGTGCCTGGTCTCCAGAACCCCACGAG.

Many counts were recorded for this clone. With the read ending 3 residues before the CDR3 end, the germline J gene is used to fill in that end. The chain recombines TRBV19 with TRBJ1-1; D is possibly TRBD1 (5 bases). Germline assignment: CDR1 LNHDA and CDR2 SQIVND (reference sequence). V gave up 3 bases and J gave up 1 base, with 6 bases separating them. This CDR3 comprises 13 residues. CDR3 in amino acids: CASSMRGNTEAFF. The CDR3 DNA, read in part, is TGTGCCAGTAGTATGAGGGGGAACACTGAA.

This clone occurred many times. The DNA ends 3 residues before the CDR3 does, and the rest of the CDR3 is filled in from the germline J gene. J is TRBJ2-3 and V is TRBV20-1; TRBD2 matches at 13 bases. The J segment lost 3 bases and the V segment lost 6 bases, leaving 6 bases of the junction unmatched. The length of the CDR3 is 15 residues. Germline V lookup: CDR1 DFQATT, CDR2 SNEGSKA (reference sequence). The CDR3 sequence: CSAPLAGGGTDTQYF. The sequenced part of the CDR3 DNA is TGCAGTGCGCCACTAGCGGGAGGGGGAACAGATACG.

This clone was recorded at least ten times. Incomplete CDR3 DNA: TGTGCCAGCTCACCGATCTCTGGCAGGTGGAATGAAAAA. Protein sequence: CASSPISGRWNEK. The whole CDR3 sequence reads CASSPISGRWNEKLFF. The V call is TRBV18, the J call TRBJ1-4; D is ambiguous. The read ends 3 residues early relative to the CDR3; the germline J gene fills the gap. With 3 bases removed from V and 5 bases from J, the gap between germline ends came to 16 bases. In germline, CDR1 is KGHSH, CDR2 LQKENI. There are 16 residues in the CDR3.

About this clone: Coverage ceases 3 residues before the CDR3 finishes, and the germline J gene fills in the end. The chain has TRBV18 and TRBJ2-3; 8 nucleotides agree with TRBD2. The CDR3 length is 15 residues. The V gene end was trimmed by 5 bases and the J gene end by 4 bases; junction bases not matched to a gene: 8. CDR1 is KGHSH, CDR2 LQKENI, per germline. CDR3 bases read: TGTGCCAGCTCAATATTCAGCGGGAGACCAGATACG. Its translation: CASSIFSGRPDT. The full CDR3 sequence reads CASSIFSGRPDTQYF.

Comment on this clone: The read halts 3 residues ahead of the CDR3 end, with the missing end drawn from the germline J gene. The rearrangement links TRBV2 to TRBJ2-7, with 10 bases fitting TRBD2. The junction had 5 bases not matched to a gene; V was cut back by 4 bases and J by 2 bases. This CDR3 has 15 residues. The germline CDR1 and CDR2 sequences are SNHLY and FYNNEI. CDR3 region: CASSAATSGAYEQYF. The CDR3 bases that were read are TGTGCCAGCAGTGCGGCTACTAGCGGGGCCTACGAG.

This clone was counted many times. The read terminates 3 residues ahead of where the CDR3 ends, so the germline J gene completes it. The chain couples TRBV20-1 to TRBJ2-6, with a tentative D call TRBD1 (6 bases). The CDR3 spans 15 residues. Germline-derived CDR1 and CDR2 are DFQATT and SNEGSKA (reference sequence). The germline V and J ends were trimmed by 6 bases and 1 base, with 13 bases remaining between them. This CDR3 reads CSAGAGLSGANVLTF. Incomplete CDR3 DNA: TGCAGTGCGGGGGCAGGGCTTTCTGGGGCCAACGTC.

This clone was recorded many times. The CDR3 end lies 3 residues beyond the end of the read and is filled in from the germline J gene. The chain is built from TRBV18 and TRBJ1-6; 8 nucleotides agree with TRBD1. The junction had 8 bases not matched to a gene; V was cut back by 3 bases and J by 7 bases. The CDR3 contains 16 residues. Germline CDR1 KGHSH, CDR2 LQKENI. The CDR3 spells CASSPPTGVINSPLHF. The covered CDR3 bases are TGTGCCAGCTCACCCCCGACAGGGGTTATCAATTCACCC.

This clone was picked up many times. Read sequence stops 3 residues before the CDR3 end, and the germline J gene provides the missing end. The rearrangement uses TRBV2 and TRBJ1-1; D call uncertain. This CDR3 has 14 amino acids. Trimming took off 10 bases at V and 6 bases at J, with 21 bases between the two ends. The germline gives CDR1 SNHLY, CDR2 FYNNEI. CDR3: CANTPGRTRAEAFF. The covered CDR3 bases are TGTGCCAACACGCCAGGACGTACGCGGGCTGAA.

The sample holds many counts of this clone. Read sequence stops 3 residues before the CDR3 end, and the germline J gene provides the missing end. This rearrangement joins TRBV7-6 to TRBJ2-4; possible D gene TRBD1, 5 bases. V lost 2 bases, J lost 8 bases, and 13 bases lay in between. The CDR3 consists of 14 residues. Per germline, CDR1 SGHVS and CDR2 FNYEAQ. The CDR3 is CASSLKGLGDIQYF. The part of the CDR3 DNA that was read is TGTGCCAGCAGCTTAAAGGGGCTAGGAGACATT.

This clone was detected ten times or more. CDR3 amino acids: CASTIRNTIYF. The sequenced part of the CDR3 DNA is TGTGCCAGCACAATCAGAAACACC. The chain combines TRBV2 with TRBJ1-3; D is ambiguous. The DNA ends 3 residues before the CDR3 does, and the rest of the CDR3 is filled in from the germline J gene. V was trimmed by 7 bases and J by 5 bases, leaving 6 bases between them. The germline V gene has CDR1 SNHLY and CDR2 FYNNEI. This CDR3 contains 11 residues.

There are many counts of this clone. The read ends 3 residues before the CDR3 terminus; that terminus is restored from the germline J gene. The chain uses TRBV27 and TRBJ1-1; 8 bases map to TRBD1. With V trimmed by 6 bases and J by 5 bases, 8 bases remained unmatched. The germline V gene encodes CDR1 MNHEY and CDR2 SMNVEV (reference sequence). The CDR3 sequence is 14 residues long. The CDR3 reads CASRRDRIGTEAFF. The DNA read from the CDR3 is TGTGCCAGCAGGAGGGACAGGATCGGAACTGAA.

This clone showed up many times. Read sequence stops 3 residues before the CDR3 end, and the germline J gene provides the missing end. The chain recombines TRBV18 with TRBJ2-3; 7 bases match TRBD1. The V gene's germline CDR1 is KGHSH and CDR2 LQKENI. Germline trimming cut 10 bases from V and 1 base from J; bases unmatched to any gene: 11. The length of the CDR3 is 15 residues. This chain's CDR3 is CATNEGAGGTDTQYF. The covered CDR3 bases are TGTGCCACCAACGAGGGGGCAGGGGGCACAGATACG.

In this sample, this clone turned up many times. With the read ending 3 residues before the CDR3 end, the germline J gene is used to fill in that end. The rearrangement uses TRBV6-1 and TRBJ2-5; D remains ambiguous. Between the trimmed V and J ends, which lost 1 base and 6 bases, there was a span of 15 bases. The CDR3 extends over 15 amino acids. The germline CDR1 and CDR2 sequences are MNHNS and SASEGT. CDR3 DNA, as far as it was read: TGTGCCAGCAGTGAAGGGTGGAGCGTCTCAAAGACC. Protein sequence: CASSEGWSVSKT. The whole CDR3 protein is CASSEGWSVSKTQYF.

This clone was seen at least ten times. Sequencing ends 3 residues short of the CDR3 end; the germline J gene provides the rest. The chain links TRBV5-1 to TRBJ1-1; TRBD1 matches 7 bases. Germline V gene sequence: CDR1 SGHRS, CDR2 YFSETQ. CDR3 length: 15 amino acids. After removal of 3 bases from V and 5 bases from J, the junction contained 10 bases not matched to a gene. CDR3 DNA (partial): TGCGCCAGCAGCTCAGACAGGGCTCGGGATACTGAA. Its translation: CASSSDRARDTE. The complete CDR3 protein is CASSSDRARDTEAFF.

With respect to this clone: Coverage ceases 3 residues before the CDR3 finishes, and the germline J gene fills in the end. The chain links TRBV2 to TRBJ1-1, with no clear D. Germline V CDR1 and CDR2: SNHLY, FYNNEI. The CDR3 is 17 residues long. The CDR3 region is CASSYGLAGPSTDTAFF. The CDR3 DNA, read in part, is TGTGCCAGCAGTTATGGACTAGCGGGCCCTAGCACAGATACG.

This clone was picked up many times. The sequenced part of the CDR3 DNA is TGTGCCAGTAGTAGAGGACAGGTCTCTGGC. Translating gives CASSRGQVSG. The whole CDR3 sequence reads CASSRGQVSGYTF. The chain employs TRBV19 and TRBJ1-2; 7 positions match TRBD1. With the read ending 3 residues before the CDR3 end, the germline J gene is used to fill in that end. The junction had 6 bases not matched to a gene; V was cut back by 4 bases and J by 7 bases. This CDR3 is 13 amino acids long. In germline, CDR1 is LNHDA, CDR2 SQIVND (reference sequence).

In this sample, this clone turned up many times. The sequenced part of the CDR3 DNA is TGTGCCAGCAGTTCTAGGTCATTAGCCAAAAACATT. Its protein is CASSSRSLAKNI. The whole CDR3 protein reads CASSSRSLAKNIQYF. V and J are TRBV12-3 or TRBV12-4 and TRBJ2-4; the D is unclear. Sequencing ends 3 residues short of the CDR3 end; the germline J gene provides the rest. The CDR3 has 15 residues. Trimming took 4 bases from V and 0 from J, leaving 10 bases between them.

This clone was observed many times. Read data end 3 residues before the CDR3 end; the end is taken from the germline J gene. The chain has TRBV5-1 and TRBJ1-4, with D maybe TRBD1 (5 bases). V lost 3 bases to trimming and J lost 8 bases, with 14 bases between them. Germline V gene lookup returns CDR1 SGHRS and CDR2 YFSETQ. The CDR3 contains 14 residues. Incomplete CDR3 DNA: TGCGCCAGCAGCTCCGGGGGGGGGAGCGAAAAA. Protein sequence: CASSSGGGSEK. The complete CDR3 protein is CASSSGGGSEKLFF.

This clone was counted at least ten times. The CDR3 extends 3 residues past the end of the read, so its final part is completed from the germline J gene. V and J are TRBV7-3 and TRBJ1-1; a possible D gene is TRBD1 (6 bases). V lost 1 base and J 0 bases, leaving 6 bases between the germline ends. The CDR3 length is 14 residues. Germline V gene lookup returns CDR1 SGHTA and CDR2 FQGTGA. The DNA read from the CDR3 is TGTGCCAGCAGCTTAAACAGGGTGAACACTGAA. This codes for CASSLNRVNTE. The whole CDR3 sequence reads CASSLNRVNTEAFF. The complete variable domain, with remaining parts taken from reference TRBV7-3 and TRBJ1-1, reads GAGVSQTPSNKVTEKGKYVELRCDPISGHTALYWYRQSLGQGPEFLIYFQGTGAADDSGLPNDRFFAVRPEGSVSTLKIQRTERGDSAVYLCASSLNRVNTEAFFGQGTRLTVV.

This clone has at least ten counts. From the germline J gene comes the end of the CDR3, since the read stops 3 residues before it. The V call is TRBV20-1, the J call TRBJ1-4; weak D call: TRBD1 (5 bases). Germline loops: CDR1 DFQATT, CDR2 SNEGSKA (reference sequence). CDR3 length: 14 amino acids. The V and J ends lost 5 bases and 7 bases respectively, with 17 bases between them. The CDR3 spells CSAPDPRGGEKLFF. The DNA read from the CDR3 is TGCAGTGCTCCGGACCCCCGGGGGGGTGAAAAA.

In this sample, this clone turned up many times. The missing CDR3 end, 3 residues past where the read stops, is filled in from the germline J gene. The chain is built from TRBV20-1 and TRBJ1-2, with D possibly being TRBD1 (6 bases). Germline-derived CDR1 and CDR2 are DFQATT and SNEGSKA (reference sequence). The CDR3 consists of 16 residues. Trimming removed 6 bases from V and 6 bases from J, with 26 bases in between. CDR3 loop: CSAPPQQGLARNGYTF. The CDR3 bases that were read are TGCAGTGCCCCACCCCAACAGGGTCTGGCAAGGAATGGC.

This clone came up a few times. The CDR3 end falls 3 residues outside the read, so it is completed with the germline J gene. The chain carries TRBV30 and TRBJ2-7, with D possibly matching TRBD2 (6 bases). Trimming took off 1 base at V and 4 bases at J, with 11 bases between the two ends. Germline loops: CDR1 GTSNPN, CDR2 SVGIG (reference sequence). The CDR3 sequence is 13 residues long. CDR3 DNA, as far as it was read: TGTGCCTGGAGTGAAGGAGGAGGGTACGAG. Protein product: CAWSEGGGYE. The full-length CDR3 reads as CAWSEGGGYEQYF.

The table lists this clone with many counts. The CDR3 end falls 3 residues outside the read, so it is completed with the germline J gene. J is TRBJ2-1 and V is TRBV12-3 or TRBV12-4; TRBD1 aligns across 8 bases. The J segment lost 9 bases and the V segment lost 6 bases, leaving 7 bases of the junction unmatched. CDR3 length equals 13 residues. The CDR3: CASRTGEWGEQFF. The sequenced CDR3 bases are TGTGCCAGCAGGACAGGGGAATGGGGTGAG.

This clone has a count of ten or more. The read ends 3 residues shy of where the CDR3 ends; the end is completed using the germline J gene. The gene calls are TRBV13 and TRBJ2-3, with D possibly matching TRBD2 (5 bases). V lost 2 bases, J lost 2 bases, and 11 bases lay in between. Germline assignment: CDR1 PRHDT and CDR2 FYEKMQ (reference sequence). The CDR3 length is 15 residues. CDR3 bases read: TGTGCCAGCAGCTTAAAGCCAGCGGACACAGATACG. This translates into CASSLKPADTDT. The CDR3 as a whole reads CASSLKPADTDTQYF.

This clone came up many times. The read ends 3 residues early relative to the CDR3; the germline J gene fills the gap. The chain carries TRBV7-8 and TRBJ1-5, with TRBD1 matching over 8 bases. Germline CDR1 and CDR2: SGHVS and FQNEAQ. The CDR3 length is 16 residues. With 2 bases clipped from V and 2 bases from J, the junction kept 5 bases outside the gene matches. CDR3: CASSLMTGARNQPQHF. The CDR3 DNA, read in part, is TGTGCCAGCAGCTTAATGACAGGGGCGCGCAATCAGCCC.

This clone was recorded many times. The CDR3 goes on 3 residues after the read ends, and that part is filled in from the germline J gene. The chain uses TRBV27 and TRBJ2-3; D may be TRBD2 (5 bases). CDR3 size: 15 residues. Germline CDR1 is MNHEY and CDR2 is SMNVEV (reference sequence). CDR3: CASSLTGVQETSQYF. The CDR3 bases that were read are TGTGCCAGCAGTCTTACCGGGGTCCAGGAAACCTCG.